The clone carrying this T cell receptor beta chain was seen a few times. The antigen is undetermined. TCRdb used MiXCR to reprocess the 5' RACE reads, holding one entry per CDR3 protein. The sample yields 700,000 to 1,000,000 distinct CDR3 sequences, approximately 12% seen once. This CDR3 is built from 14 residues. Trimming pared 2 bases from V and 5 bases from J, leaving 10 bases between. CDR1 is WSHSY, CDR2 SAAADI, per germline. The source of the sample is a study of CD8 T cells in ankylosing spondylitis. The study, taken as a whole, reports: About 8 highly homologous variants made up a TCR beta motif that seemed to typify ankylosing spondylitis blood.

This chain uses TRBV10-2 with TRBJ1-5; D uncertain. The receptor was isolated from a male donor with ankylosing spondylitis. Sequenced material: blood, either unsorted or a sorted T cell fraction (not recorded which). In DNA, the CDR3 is TGCGCCAGCAGTGAGACAGAGGATTATCAGCCCCAGCATTTT. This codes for CASSETEDYQPQHF.